A selection of T cell receptor beta chains follows, all from one sample in a study of beta chain features in type 1 diabetes. Measured with immunoSEQ multiplex PCR; TCRdb has only the in-frame clones, and not every one. Altogether under 300,000 clones are present, roughly 16% being singletons, with the ten largest covering about 0.078%. Material: naive CD4+ T cells from blood. The receptors were gathered from a young man with type 1 diabetes. Each CDR3 is given with its conserved first and last residue. Each record gives: D gene, clone size, J gene, V gene, CDR3 protein, CDR3 DNA. D genes are given only for firm matches. The size of a clone is reported for some rows only, either as once, few or many, or as a class for expanded clones.

>TRBD1|NA|TRBJ1-5|TRBV2
CASRQGLEPQHF
TGTGCCAGCCGACAGGGACTTGAGCCCCAGCATTTT
>NA|NA|TRBJ2-7|TRBV7-2
CASSLAGVYEQYF
TGTGCCAGCAGCTTAGCAGGGGTGTACGAGCAGTACTTC
>NA|NA|TRBJ2-1|TRBV11-2
CASSLGLTNNEQFF
TGTGCCAGCAGCTTAGGACTTACAAACAATGAGCAGTTCTTC
>NA|few|TRBJ1-1|TRBV30
CAWDLERTEAFF
TGTGCCTGGGACCTGGAGAGGACTGAAGCTTTCTTT
>NA|NA|TRBJ1-2|TRBV30
CAWTAGGGDFGYTF
TGTGCCTGGACCGCCGGGGGGGGCGACTTTGGCTACACCTTC
>TRBD2|NA|TRBJ2-4|TRBV2
CAQSFQRGAGVGIQYF
TGTGCTCAATCCTTCCAGAGGGGAGCGGGAGTTGGCATTCAGTACTTC
>NA|few|TRBJ2-7|TRBV14
CASSGSYEQYF
TGTGCCAGCAGCGGGTCCTACGAGCAGTACTTC
>TRBD1|few|TRBJ2-3|TRBV10-3
CAISAGGPTDTQYF
TGTGCCATCAGTGCAGGGGGCCCCACAGATACGCAGTATTTT
>NA|NA|TRBJ2-3|TRBV13
CASSSGMRTDTQYF
TGTGCCAGCAGCTCCGGGATGCGCACAGATACGCAGTATTTT
>NA|few|TRBJ2-7|TRBV13
CASSLPPGGYEQYF
TGTGCCAGCAGCTTACCCCCAGGGGGGTACGAGCAGTACTTC